What follows describes a single TCR beta chain. The CDR3 sequence is 14 residues long. The ends were cut back, 3 bases at V and 2 bases at J, with 10 bases in the middle. Per germline, CDR1 LGHDT and CDR2 YNNKEL (reference sequence). Profiled with immunoSEQ multiplex PCR; TCRdb holds only in-frame clones, not every one. The sample holds fewer than 70,000 clones, roughly 94% seen once. These data come from a study of control samples from healthy donors and cancer patients. The V gene is TRBV3-1 (or the pseudogene TRBV3-2), the J gene TRBJ2-5; D uncertain. The sample taken for sequencing was blood. The clonotype originates from a man aged 30-40 years in good health. As DNA, the CDR3 is TGTGCCAGCAGCCAGTCGACTGGACAAGAGACCCAGTACTTC. It codes for CASSQSTGQETQYF.